Below are 26 T cell receptor beta chains sequenced from a single sample in a study of blood T cell repertoires in COVID-19. TCRdb's table, derived via immunoSEQ multiplex PCR, lists solely in-frame clones and lacks some. Among about 240,000 clones, about four fifths were seen once, and the ten largest hold 7.5% to 8%. Sequences were obtained from peripheral blood. Receptors were obtained from a woman of 80 years or more with COVID-19, enrolled during active disease.

The chain links TRBV27 to TRBJ2-7; 8 positions match TRBD1. The CDR3 covers 14 residues. The V gene's germline CDR1 is MNHEY and CDR2 SMNVEV (reference sequence). The V segment lost 3 bases and the J segment 5 bases; nucleotides outside the gene matches: 6. The CDR3 sequence is CASSFYRGKNEQYF. As DNA, the CDR3 is TGTGCCAGCAGTTTTTACAGGGGGAAAAACGAGCAGTACTTC.

This chain links TRBV5-6 with TRBJ2-7; 9 nucleotides line up with TRBD2. The V and J ends lost 6 bases and 6 bases, in that order; junction bases with no gene match: 10. This CDR3 is 14 amino acids long. Looked up from germline, CDR1 is SGHDT and CDR2 is YYEEEE. The CDR3 coding sequence is TGTGCCAGCACCTTTGGCGGGGGGGCGGCCGAGCAGTACTTC. This gives the protein CASTFGGGAAEQYF.

The V gene is TRBV5-1, the J gene TRBJ1-6; 7 nucleotides align to TRBD1. CDR3 size: 15 residues. Trimming at V came to 0 bases and at J to 9 bases, leaving 6 bases not matched to a gene. Germline CDR1 is SGHRS and CDR2 is YFSETQ. CDR3: CASSLDGQGGSPLHF. In nucleotides, the CDR3 is TGCGCCAGCAGCTTGGACGGTCAGGGGGGTTCACCCCTCCACTTT.

This clone appeared a few times. This chain links TRBV5-4 with TRBJ2-2, with 7 bases identical to TRBD1. The germline V gene has CDR1 SGHNT and CDR2 YYREEE (reference sequence). V was clipped by 7 bases and J by 5 bases; unmatched bases: 5. This CDR3 has 13 amino acids. CDR3 sequence reads: CASLEQGTGELFF. CDR3 nucleotides: TGTGCCAGCCTCGAACAGGGGACCGGGGAGCTGTTTTTT.

V and J are TRBV6-5 and TRBJ1-6; D not certain. CDR1 and CDR2 (germline): MNHEY, SVGAGI. V was shortened by 0 bases and J by 12 bases, with 12 bases between the two germline ends. The CDR3 is made up of 14 amino acids. The CDR3 spells CASSYSREGGPLHF. The CDR3 DNA reads TGTGCCAGCAGTTACTCGCGCGAGGGAGGACCCCTCCACTTT.

As for this clone: Other DNA sequences in the sample encode the same CDR3. The rearrangement uses TRBV20-1 and TRBJ1-1; D not certain. The CDR3 has 11 amino acids. The V end lost 6 bases, the J end lost 1 base, and 6 bases lay between the germline ends. Per germline, CDR1 DFQATT and CDR2 SNEGSKA (reference sequence). CDR3 loop: CSAGENTEAFF. CDR3 sequence (DNA): TGCAGTGCAGGAGAGAACACTGAAGCTTTCTTT.

V is TRBV6-6 and J is TRBJ2-3; 7 nucleotides agree with TRBD2. The germline V gene encodes CDR1 MNHNY and CDR2 SVGAGI (reference sequence). V dropped 0 bases and J dropped 7; count of bases not matched to a gene: 10. The CDR3 is 16 amino acids. The CDR3 coding sequence is TGTGCCAGCAGTTACTCTCTAGCGGCTGATACTTATACGCAGTATTTT. It codes for CASSYSLAADTYTQYF.

V usage is TRBV4-3 and J usage is TRBJ2-7; 10 bases line up with TRBD2. V was clipped by 4 bases and J by 4 bases; unmatched bases: 7. Germline-derived CDR1 and CDR2 are LGHNA and YSLEER. The CDR3 has 15 amino acids. The DNA for the CDR3 is TGCGCCAGCAGCCCACAACTAGCGGGAACTTACGAGCAGTACTTC. Its protein product is CASSPQLAGTYEQYF.

The CDR3 DNA reads as TGTGCCAGCAGCCCACGGGGACAGGTCGATTACACAGATACGCAGTATTTT. It encodes CASSPRGQVDYTDTQYF. The V call is TRBV5-4, the J call TRBJ2-3; TRBD1 agrees at 8 bases. The ends lost 4 bases at V and 2 bases at J; junction bases unmatched: 12. The CDR3 has 17 residues. Per germline, CDR1 SGHNT and CDR2 YYREEE (reference sequence).

The chain is built from TRBV12-3 or TRBV12-4 and TRBJ1-2; no definite D call. Trimming removed 6 bases from V and 6 bases from J, with 14 bases in between. The CDR3 is 13 residues long. This CDR3 is CASRARGVDGYTF. CDR3 DNA: TGTGCCAGCAGAGCCCGGGGAGTGGATGGCTACACCTTC.

The chain joins TRBV24-1 to TRBJ2-5; possibly TRBD2 for D (7 bases). There are 15 residues in the CDR3. Trimming took off 4 bases at V and 2 bases at J, with 13 bases between the two ends. CDR1 KGHDR and CDR2 SFDVKD come from the germline V gene. In DNA form, the CDR3 reads TGTGCCACCAGTGACCCACAGGGAGGGCAAGAGACCCAGTACTTC. This translates into CATSDPQGGQETQYF.

The chain links TRBV30 to TRBJ1-1, with 7 bases identical to TRBD1. Trimming took 4 bases from V and 4 from J; bases not matched to a gene: 3. The length of the CDR3 is 12 residues. Germline loops: CDR1 GTSNPN, CDR2 SVGIG (reference sequence). CDR3 coding DNA: TGTGCCTGGATTGACAGGGTCACTGAAGCTTTCTTT. This gives the protein CAWIDRVTEAFF.

As DNA, the CDR3 is TGTGCCAGCAGCTTGGCAGCAGATACGCAGTATTTT. Translated: CASSLAADTQYF. V usage is TRBV5-5 and J usage is TRBJ2-3; D remains ambiguous. Germline V lookup: CDR1 SGHKS, CDR2 YYEKEE (reference sequence). The CDR3 length is 12 residues. Trimming cost V 0 bases and J 4 bases, with 3 bases left between them.

V gene TRBV28 combines with J gene TRBJ1-5; tentatively, D is TRBD1 (5 bases). Germline CDR1 reads MDHEN; CDR2 reads SYDVKM. V was trimmed by 8 bases and J by 5 bases, leaving 10 bases between them. This CDR3 spans 12 amino acids. CDR3 amino acids: CASGAGYQPQHF. The DNA for the CDR3 is TGTGCCAGCGGGGCCGGATATCAGCCCCAGCATTTT.

The chain uses TRBV19 and TRBJ1-4, with 8 bases matching TRBD1. There are 15 residues in the CDR3. J was trimmed by 3 bases and V by 6 bases; bases with no gene match: 6. Germline CDR1 LNHDA, CDR2 SQIVND (reference sequence). CDR3 sequence: CASRQQGGPNEKLFF. As DNA, the CDR3 is TGTGCCAGTAGGCAACAGGGGGGGCCTAATGAAAAACTGTTTTTT. Complete variable domain (other parts from reference TRBV19 and TRBJ1-4): DGGITQSPKYLFRKEGQNVTLSCEQNLNHDAMYWYRQDPGQGLRLIYYSQIVNDFQKGDIAEGYSVSREKKESFPLTVTSAQKNPTAFYLCASRQQGGPNEKLFFGSGTQLSVL.

The chain links TRBV5-4 to TRBJ1-1; 7 bases are a match to TRBD1. The germline CDR1 and CDR2 sequences are SGHNT and YYREEE (reference sequence). This CDR3 has 16 residues. Trimming cost V 2 bases and J 11 bases; bases outside gene matches: 18. The CDR3 protein is CASSLGPDRSDLDAFF. DNA of the CDR3: TGTGCCAGCAGCTTAGGCCCGGACAGGAGCGACCTTGATGCTTTCTTT.

The chain uses TRBV28 and TRBJ2-3, with 8 bases lining up with TRBD1. The V gene end was trimmed by 7 bases and the J gene end by 3 bases; junction bases not matched to a gene: 6. This CDR3 has 14 amino acids. Germline lookup yields CDR1 MDHEN and CDR2 SYDVKM. CDR3 residues: CASTLTGATDTQYF. The CDR3 nucleotides read TGTGCCAGCACCTTGACAGGGGCGACAGATACGCAGTATTTT.

The chain employs TRBV6-6 and TRBJ1-5; TRBD1 matches at 7 bases. Germline assignment: CDR1 MNHNY and CDR2 SVGAGI (reference sequence). The CDR3 has 13 amino acids. Losses at the gene ends were 7 bases for V and 7 bases for J; bases not matched to a gene: 7. This CDR3 reads CASTSGGSQPQHF. The CDR3 nucleotides are TGTGCCAGCACTTCAGGGGGATCCCAGCCCCAGCATTTT.

The chain links TRBV7-9 to TRBJ2-5, with a tentative D call TRBD1 (5 bases). V lost 7 bases, J lost 5 bases, and 11 bases lay in between. The CDR3 has 12 amino acids. Germline-derived CDR1 and CDR2 are SEHNR and FQNEAQ (reference sequence). The CDR3 DNA sequence: TGTGCCAGCACCCCTAAGGGGGAGACCCAGTACTTC. Amino acids: CASTPKGETQYF.

The chain uses TRBV4-2 and TRBJ2-3, with a possible D match to TRBD1 (7 bases). The CDR3 totals 15 residues. CDR1 is LGHNA and CDR2 is YNFKEQ in the germline V gene. Trimming stripped 1 base from V and 4 bases from J, with 12 bases between. CDR3 amino acids: CASSQGRGPADTQYF. CDR3 in DNA: TGTGCCAGCAGCCAAGGGAGGGGGCCCGCAGATACGCAGTATTTT.

The chain uses TRBV14 and TRBJ2-1, with D possibly matching TRBD2 (5 bases). Germline values: CDR1 SGHDN, CDR2 FVKESK. Trimming stripped 5 bases from V and 10 bases from J, with 9 bases between. There are 11 residues in the CDR3. The CDR3 DNA reads as TGTGCCAGCAGCTCGGGGAGCGAGCAGTTCTTC. Its protein is CASSSGSEQFF.

CDR3 amino acids: CSVAFGNTIYF. In nucleotides, the CDR3 is TGCAGCGTTGCGTTTGGAAACACCATATATTTT. The chain links TRBV29-1 to TRBJ1-3; the D is unclear. This CDR3 spans 11 amino acids. Germline CDR1 is SQVTM and CDR2 is ANQGSEA. The V gene lost 4 bases and the J gene lost 3 bases, with 4 bases spanning the gap.

The rearrangement uses TRBV7-9 and TRBJ1-6, with TRBD1 matching over 8 bases. The CDR3 runs to 17 residues. Germline V gene sequence: CDR1 SEHNR, CDR2 FQNEAQ (reference sequence). J lost 0 bases, V lost 4 bases, and 5 bases had no gene match. DNA for the CDR3: TGTGCCAGCAGCTGGGACAGGCCAAGCTCCTATAATTCACCCCTCCACTTT. Its protein product is CASSWDRPSSYNSPLHF.

The rearrangement uses TRBV18 and TRBJ2-7; D gene uncertain. Germline loops: CDR1 KGHSH, CDR2 LQKENI. This CDR3 has 13 amino acids. V was trimmed by 2 bases and J by 5 bases, leaving 10 bases between them. The CDR3 region has the DNA TGTGCCAGCTCACCAGGTCACGGAGACGAGCAGTACTTC. Its translation: CASSPGHGDEQYF.

This clone was observed a single time. The CDR3 sequence is CASSFLSRGGYEQYF. The CDR3 DNA reads as TGTGCCAGCAGTTTTCTCTCTCGCGGTGGTTACGAGCAGTACTTC. The chain recombines TRBV28 with TRBJ2-7, with D hard to call. Germline CDR1 MDHEN, CDR2 SYDVKM. The CDR3 consists of 15 residues. V lost 3 bases and J lost 4, with 16 bases in between.

The CDR3 DNA reads TGCGCCAGCAGGAACGGGGGAGCAGATACGCAGTATTTT. As protein: CASRNGGADTQYF. This sequence joins TRBV5-1 and TRBJ2-3; a weak D match, TRBD2 (6 bases). V was clipped by 5 bases and J by 4 bases, with 11 bases between them. The V gene's germline CDR1 is SGHRS and CDR2 YFSETQ. This CDR3 contains 13 residues.